This T cell receptor (beta chain) comes out of a study of shared clonotypes between healthy human individuals. From CD4+ cells came CD45RA+ naive and CD45RA-negative memory subsets. Using immunoSEQ multiplex PCR, the repertoire was profiled, and TCRdb retains in-frame clones only, with some absent. The data contain a few million clones, more than 80% of them singletons. CDR3 length: 14 amino acids. Germline values: CDR1 SGHRS, CDR2 YFSETQ. V gave up 4 bases and J gave up 4 bases, with 15 bases separating them. This chain joins TRBV5-1 and TRBJ2-7; D is undetermined. The TCR originated in a man between 18 and 29 years old in good health. Some clones in this sample may be carry-over from other donors' samples. The sequenced sample consisted of naive CD4+ T cells from PBMCs. This sample's subset: CD45RA+ positively selected. CDR3 in DNA: TGCGCCAGCAGCCCGCAGAGAATTGGGTACGAGCAGTACTTC. The encoded protein is CASSPQRIGYEQYF.